This is a list of T cell receptor beta chains from one sample in a study of Ad26.COV2.S vaccination and SARS-CoV-2 variants. Assay used: immunoSEQ multiplex PCR; TCRdb lists only in-frame clones, some missing. The data show a few hundred thousand clones, 92% seen once. Sample: peripheral blood, taken in a trial of Ad26.COV2.S vaccine versus placebo. Receptor source: a person aged 18-65 years who received the Ad26.COV2.S COVID-19 vaccine or a placebo. CDR3s include the opening cysteine and the closing phenylalanine or tryptophan. A D gene is named only where the DNA matches it firmly. Only part of the rows carry a size: once, few, many, or a class if the clone is expanded.

v_call	clone_size	d_call	j_call	cdr3_aa	cdr3_nt
TRBV30	NA	NA	TRBJ2-1	CAWSPSGGDNEQFF	TGTGCCTGGAGCCCCTCGGGCGGGGACAATGAGCAGTTCTTC
TRBV19	NA	NA	TRBJ2-1	CASSRGRRTTYNEQFF	TGTGCCAGTAGTAGGGGACGGAGAACCACCTACAATGAGCAGTTCTTC
TRBV19	once	TRBD1	TRBJ2-1	CASSIYPSGGEQFF	TGTGCCAGTAGTATCTACCCCTCAGGGGGTGAGCAGTTCTTC
TRBV6-5	NA	NA	TRBJ1-1	CASGLGGTEAFF	TGTGCCAGCGGCCTCGGTGGCACTGAAGCTTTCTTT
TRBV7-9	NA	NA	TRBJ1-1	CASSHTTNTEAFF	TGTGCCAGCAGCCACACAACGAACACTGAAGCTTTCTTT
TRBV28	NA	TRBD1	TRBJ2-4	CASSPTGTGSNIQYF	TGTGCCAGCAGTCCGACCGGGACAGGAAGTAACATTCAGTACTTC
TRBV21-1	NA	NA	TRBJ2-2	CASSKGVIPPYEGTGELFF	TGTGCCAGCAGCAAGGGGGTGATACCACCCTACGAAGGCACCGGGGAGCTGTTTTTT
TRBV7-8	NA	TRBD1	TRBJ2-5	CASTIFDRGEQETQYF	TGTGCCAGCACCATCTTCGACAGGGGTGAACAAGAGACCCAGTACTTC
TRBV28	NA	NA	TRBJ1-1	CASSRQMNTEAFF	TGTGCCAGCAGCCGACAGATGAACACTGAAGCTTTCTTT
TRBV11-2	NA	NA	TRBJ1-1	CASSLDYGGTEAFF	TGTGCCAGCAGCTTAGATTACGGGGGCACTGAAGCTTTCTTT
TRBV27	once	TRBD1	TRBJ1-2	CASTSRTGNYGYTF	TGTGCCAGCACCAGCCGGACAGGGAACTATGGCTACACCTTC
TRBV7-9	NA	NA	TRBJ2-7	CASSGGTHTIYEQYF	TGTGCCAGCAGCGGAGGGACTCACACAATTTACGAGCAGTACTTC
TRBV6-5	NA	NA	TRBJ1-4	CASSRARMANEKLFF	TGTGCCAGCAGTCGGGCCCGGATGGCTAATGAAAAACTGTTTTTT
TRBV2	NA	NA	TRBJ2-5	CASKRGPETQYF	TGTGCCAGCAAGAGAGGGCCCGAGACCCAGTACTTC
TRBV7-2	NA	NA	TRBJ1-3	CASSTKTSGNTIYF	TGTGCCAGCAGCACGAAAACGTCTGGAAACACCATATATTTT
TRBV27	NA	NA	TRBJ1-6	CASRFEGSPNSPLHF	TGTGCCAGCAGGTTTGAGGGATCCCCTAATTCACCCCTCCACTTT
TRBV28	NA	NA	TRBJ1-1	CASSLRNTEAFF	TGTGCCAGCAGTTTGCGGAACACTGAAGCTTTCTTT